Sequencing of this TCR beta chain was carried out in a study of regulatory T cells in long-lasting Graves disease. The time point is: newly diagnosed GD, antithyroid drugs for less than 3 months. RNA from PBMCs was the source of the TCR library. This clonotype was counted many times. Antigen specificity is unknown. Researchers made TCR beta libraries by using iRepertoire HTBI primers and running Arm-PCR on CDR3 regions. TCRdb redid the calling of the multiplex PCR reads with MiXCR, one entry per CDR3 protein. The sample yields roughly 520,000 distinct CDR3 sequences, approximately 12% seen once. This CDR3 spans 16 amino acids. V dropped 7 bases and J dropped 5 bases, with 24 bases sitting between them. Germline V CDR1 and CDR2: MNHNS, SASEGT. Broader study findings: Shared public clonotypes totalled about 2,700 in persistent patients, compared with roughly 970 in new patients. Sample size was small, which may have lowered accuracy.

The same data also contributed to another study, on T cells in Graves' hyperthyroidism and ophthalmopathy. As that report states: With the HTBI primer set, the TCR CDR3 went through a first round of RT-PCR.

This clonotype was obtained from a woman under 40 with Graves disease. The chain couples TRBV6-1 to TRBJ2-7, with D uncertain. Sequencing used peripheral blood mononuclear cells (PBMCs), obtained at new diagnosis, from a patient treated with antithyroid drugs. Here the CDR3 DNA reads TGTGCCAGCAAAGAGATCGGATCCGGAGATTTCGACGAGCAGTACTTC. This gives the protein CASKEIGSGDFDEQYF.